These T cell receptor beta chains were read from a single sample in a study of metastatic and nonmetastatic thyroid tumors. TCRdb re-called the PCR reads with MiXCR. The repertoire consists of 10,000 to 15,000 clones, with about 27% occurring once and the leading ten covering roughly 20%. Sequenced material: tumor tissue. Receptors were obtained from a female donor with papillary thyroid cancer or a benign thyroid nodule (not recorded which). Some clones in this sample may be carry-over from other donors' samples. Each CDR3 is given with its conserved first and last residue. The D gene is left open where the match is weak. The listing skips clone size in some rows; elsewhere it reads once, few, many or a size class.

clone size,V gene,D gene,J gene,CDR3 protein,CDR3 DNA
.,TRBV27,.,TRBJ1-1,CASSLSGRGTEAFF,TGTGCCAGCAGTTTATCGGGACGGGGCACTGAAGCTTTCTTT
.,TRBV3-1,.,TRBJ1-1,CASSRTGGGAEAFF,TGTGCCAGCAGCCGAACAGGTGGGGGGGCTGAAGCTTTCTTT
few,TRBV6-1,.,TRBJ1-2,CASSEMGASSGYTF,TGTGCCAGCAGTGAAATGGGGGCGTCAAGTGGCTACACCTTC
.,TRBV30,.,TRBJ2-7,CAWKTDRRSYEQYF,TGTGCCTGGAAAACGGACCGCCGCTCCTACGAGCAGTACTTC
many,TRBV30,TRBD1,TRBJ1-1,CACLRQGITEAFF,TGTGCCTGTCTTAGACAGGGGATAACTGAAGCTTTCTTT
few,TRBV6-1,.,TRBJ1-3,CASSSLDRLTIYF,TGTGCCAGCAGTTCCCTGGACCGCCTTACCATATATTTT
many,TRBV5-1,TRBD1,TRBJ2-7,CASSFTGGSYEQYF,TGCGCCAGCAGCTTTACAGGGGGATCCTACGAGCAGTACTTC
medium-sized,TRBV7-2,.,TRBJ2-1,CASSLAKANEQFF,TGTGCCAGCAGCTTAGCGAAAGCGAATGAGCAGTTCTTC
many,TRBV20-1,.,TRBJ2-3,CSGLRLHGYTDTQYF,TGCAGTGGCCTAAGACTTCACGGCTACACAGATACGCAGTATTTT
many,TRBV19,TRBD1,TRBJ2-2,CASSLPDRGTGELFF,TGTGCCAGTAGTCTGCCCGACAGGGGTACAGGGGAGCTGTTTTTT
.,TRBV20-1,TRBD1,TRBJ2-3,CSARDKGATDTQYF,TGCAGTGCTAGAGATAAGGGGGCGACAGATACGCAGTATTTT
.,TRBV4-2,.,TRBJ1-4,CASSQAAGTNEKLFF,TGTGCCAGCAGCCAAGCGGCGGGAACTAATGAAAAACTGTTTTTT
.,TRBV6-2/TRBV6-3,.,TRBJ2-6,CASSYGRCRLGSGANVLTF,TGTGCCAGCAGTTACGGGCGGTGCCGTCTCGGCTCGGGGGCCAACGTCCTAACTTTC
.,TRBV30,TRBD1,TRBJ2-1,CAWSLGQVTYNEQFF,TGTGCCTGGAGCCTCGGACAGGTCACATACAATGAGCAGTTCTTC
medium-sized,TRBV28,.,TRBJ1-6,CASGMTLHF,TGTGCCAGCGGGATGACCCTCCACTTT
few,TRBV28,TRBD1,TRBJ1-5,CASRGREGNNQPQHF,TGTGCCAGTAGGGGGCGGGAAGGTAATAATCAGCCCCAGCATTTT
.,TRBV28,TRBD1,TRBJ1-1,CASSSGGARGNTEAFF,TGTGCTAGCAGCTCAGGGGGGGCCCGAGGCAACACTGAAGCTTTCTTT
.,TRBV7-8,TRBD1,TRBJ2-7,CASSLVDRGYEQYF,TGTGCCAGCAGCTTAGTGGACAGGGGTTACGAGCAGTACTTC
few,TRBV24-1,.,TRBJ2-5,CATSDLSRDSGTQYF,TGTGCCACCAGTGATTTAAGCCGGGACTCAGGGACCCAGTACTTC
.,TRBV5-1,.,TRBJ1-5,CASSLSTGSNQPQHF,TGCGCCAGCAGCTTGTCGACAGGCAGCAATCAGCCCCAGCATTTT
.,TRBV11-2,.,TRBJ2-1,CASSLGGGVGNEQFF,TGTGCCAGCAGCTTAGGTGGGGGAGTGGGTAATGAGCAGTTCTTC
few,TRBV6-1,.,TRBJ2-7,CASSFRGPLGYEQYF,TGTGCCAGCAGTTTTAGGGGTCCCCTCGGCTACGAGCAGTACTTC
.,TRBV20-1,.,TRBJ1-4,CSAKDSPRGGELFF,TGCAGTGCCAAGGACAGCCCACGGGGGGGGGAACTGTTTTTT
.,TRBV5-6,TRBD2,TRBJ2-7,CASSLGEGGLNYEQYF,TGTGCCAGCAGCCTTGGGGAGGGAGGGCTGAACTACGAGCAGTACTTC
many,TRBV19,TRBD2,TRBJ2-2,CASSPLAGVNTGELFF,TGTGCCAGTAGCCCACTAGCGGGAGTTAACACCGGGGAGCTGTTTTTT
many,TRBV5-6,TRBD2,TRBJ2-3,CASSLAAGISRTQYF,TGTGCCAGCAGCTTGGCAGCGGGGATCTCCCGTACGCAGTATTTT
many,TRBV19,.,TRBJ1-4,CASSNDASPNEKLFF,TGTGCCAGTAGTAACGACGCAAGCCCCAATGAAAAACTGTTTTTT
large,TRBV19,.,TRBJ1-5,CASSMVGGAGNQPQHF,TGTGCCAGTAGTATGGTAGGGGGAGCAGGCAATCAGCCCCAGCATTTT
medium-sized,TRBV28,.,TRBJ2-7,CASSPVTLPPYEQYF,TGTGCCAGCAGTCCTGTCACACTCCCGCCCTACGAGCAGTACTTC
.,TRBV4-1,TRBD1,TRBJ2-7,CASSQEGQGAEQYF,TGCGCCAGCAGCCAAGAGGGACAGGGAGCCGAGCAGTACTTC
.,TRBV5-1,TRBD2,TRBJ2-1,CSGSRGTSGRTNEQFF,TGCTCCGGCAGCCGGGGGACTAGCGGGAGGACAAATGAGCAGTTCTTC
.,TRBV28,.,TRBJ2-7,CASSFLLDGLTYEQYF,TGTGCCAGCAGTTTCTTACTGGATGGGTTAACCTACGAGCAGTACTTC